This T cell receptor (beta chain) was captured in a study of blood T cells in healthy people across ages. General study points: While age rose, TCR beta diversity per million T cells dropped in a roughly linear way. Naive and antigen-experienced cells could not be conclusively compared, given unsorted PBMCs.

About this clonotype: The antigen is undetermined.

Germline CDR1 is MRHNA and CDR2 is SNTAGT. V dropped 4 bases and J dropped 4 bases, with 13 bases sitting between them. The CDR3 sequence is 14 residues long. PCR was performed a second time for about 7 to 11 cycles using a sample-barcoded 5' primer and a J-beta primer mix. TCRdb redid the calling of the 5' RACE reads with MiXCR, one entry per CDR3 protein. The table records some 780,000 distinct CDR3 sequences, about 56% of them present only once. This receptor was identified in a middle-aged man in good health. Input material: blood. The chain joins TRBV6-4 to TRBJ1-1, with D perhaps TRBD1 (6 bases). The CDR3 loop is CASSASQGSTEAFF. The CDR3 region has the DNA TGTGCCAGCAGTGCCTCTCAGGGGAGCACTGAAGCTTTCTTT.